A selection of T cell receptor beta chains follows, all from one sample in a study of T cell responses to AZD1222 COVID-19 vaccine. Method: immunoSEQ multiplex PCR; TCRdb's copy keeps in-frame clones and lacks some. This sample yields around 80,000 clones, of which roughly 90% are seen a single time; roughly 5.1% belongs to the top ten. This sample comprised peripheral blood, obtained 28 days after the second AZD1222 dose. Receptors originate from an adult who received the AZD1222 COVID-19 vaccine. Each CDR3 is given with its conserved first and last residue. The D gene is left open where the match is weak. Clone sizes are given selectively: once, few, many, or a class where the clone is expanded.

TRBV3-1/TRBV3-2	TRBJ2-2	TRBD2	.	TGTGCCAGCAGCCAAGCCCTTTTGAGGCTAGCGGGCGGGGAGCTGTTTTTT	CASSQALLRLAGGELFF
TRBV5-4	TRBJ1-1	.	.	TGTGCCAGCAGCCACGCCCGACAGATGAACACTGAAGCTTTCTTT	CASSHARQMNTEAFF
TRBV19	TRBJ2-6	TRBD1	.	TGTGCCAGTAGTATCAGGACAGGGGGCGCTGGGGCCAACGTCCTGACTTTC	CASSIRTGGAGANVLTF
TRBV2	TRBJ1-2	TRBD1	.	TGTGCCAGCAGTGAAGGGGCCGACAGGGTAACCCTTTATGGCTACACCTTC	CASSEGADRVTLYGYTF
TRBV6-5	TRBJ1-1	TRBD1	.	TGTGCCAGCAGTTACCGGGGACAGGGCCAAACTGAAGCTTTCTTT	CASSYRGQGQTEAFF
TRBV30	TRBJ1-2	.	.	TGTGCCTGGAGTGTACTTGGCAGGGACTATGGCTACACCTTC	CAWSVLGRDYGYTF
TRBV6-2/TRBV6-3	TRBJ2-7	.	.	TGTGCCAGCAGTTACGCCGGACACCTTTACGAGCAGTACTTC	CASSYAGHLYEQYF
TRBV18	TRBJ1-5	TRBD1	.	TGTGCCAGCTCACCCGAAGACAGGGGGCTAGGTCAGCCCCAGCATTTT	CASSPEDRGLGQPQHF
TRBV27	TRBJ1-3	.	.	TGTGCCAGCAGTTTTCAGGGTTATTCTGGAAACACCATATATTTT	CASSFQGYSGNTIYF
TRBV5-1	TRBJ1-2	TRBD1	.	TGCGCCAGCAGCCCTTCGACAGGGAGCATAGGAGACTATGGCTACACCTTC	CASSPSTGSIGDYGYTF
TRBV19	TRBJ1-5	.	few	TGTGCCAGTAGTATTCTGCATCAGCCCCAGCATTTT	CASSILHQPQHF
TRBV10-1	TRBJ2-1	TRBD2	.	TGCGCCAGCAGCGTTACTAGCGGGAGAGTAAATGAGCAGTTCTTC	CASSVTSGRVNEQFF